The clone carrying this T cell receptor beta chain was recorded many times. TCRdb ran MiXCR on the 5' RACE reads and lists one entry per CDR3 protein. The sample lists around 340,000 distinct CDR3 sequences, 9% occurring once. V shed 5 bases and J shed 0 bases, with 12 bases lying between them. This CDR3 comprises 14 residues. CDR1 is DFQATT, CDR2 SNEGSKA, per germline (reference sequence). This specimen belongs to a study of identical twins. The TCR was taken from a woman in her forties or fifties in good health. This chain connects TRBV20-1 to TRBJ2-3; no reliable D call. The sequenced material came from naive T cells sorted from blood. The CDR3 loop is CSAPMSASTDTQYF. The CDR3 bases are TGCAGTGCTCCCATGTCGGCTAGCACAGATACGCAGTATTTT.